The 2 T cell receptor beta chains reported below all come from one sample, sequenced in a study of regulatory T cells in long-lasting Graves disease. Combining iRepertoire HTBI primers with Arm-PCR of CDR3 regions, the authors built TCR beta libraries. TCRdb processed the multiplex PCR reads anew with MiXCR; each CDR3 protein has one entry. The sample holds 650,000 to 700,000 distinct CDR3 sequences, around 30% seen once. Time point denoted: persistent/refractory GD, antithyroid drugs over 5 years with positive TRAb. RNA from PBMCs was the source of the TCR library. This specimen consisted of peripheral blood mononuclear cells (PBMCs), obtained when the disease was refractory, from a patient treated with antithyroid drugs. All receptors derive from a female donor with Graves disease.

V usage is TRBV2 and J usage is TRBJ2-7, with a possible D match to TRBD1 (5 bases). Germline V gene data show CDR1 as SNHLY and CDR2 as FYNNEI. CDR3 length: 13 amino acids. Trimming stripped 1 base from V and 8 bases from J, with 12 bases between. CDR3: CASSEGQGGKQYF. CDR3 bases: TGTGCCAGCAGTGAAGGGCAGGGTGGAAAGCAGTACTTC.

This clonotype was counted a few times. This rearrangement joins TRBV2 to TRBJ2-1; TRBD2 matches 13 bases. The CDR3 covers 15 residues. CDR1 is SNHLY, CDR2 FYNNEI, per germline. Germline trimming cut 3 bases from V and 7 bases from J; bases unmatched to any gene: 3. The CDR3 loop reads CASSDGLAGANEQFF. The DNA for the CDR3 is TGTGCCAGCAGTGATGGACTAGCGGGAGCTAATGAGCAGTTCTTC.